There are many counts of the clone carrying this T cell receptor (beta chain). The data belong to a study of neurological immune-mediated disorders. PBMCs stored at -80 C, numbering 2 million, were the origin of the unsorted libraries. The CDR3 totals 14 residues. Germline values: CDR1 KGHSH, CDR2 LQKENI. The V end lost 4 bases, the J end lost 2 bases, and 12 bases lay between the germline ends. TCRdb reprocessed the 5' RACE reads with MiXCR, giving one entry per CDR3 protein. The sample carries roughly 80,000 distinct CDR3 sequences, 17% recorded once. V gene TRBV18 combines with J gene TRBJ2-7, with D possibly being TRBD2 (5 bases). This receptor was taken from a woman aged 40 to 50 in good health. The material sequenced was PBMCs. CDR3 DNA sequence: TGTGCCAGCTCACTTACCGGGGTCACCTACGAGCAGTACTTC. Translation gives CASSLTGVTYEQYF. The full variable domain, rest sourced from reference TRBV18 and TRBJ2-7, is NAGVMQNPRHLVRRRGQEARLRCSPMKGHSHVYWYRQLPEEGLKFMVYLQKENIIDESGMPKERFSAEFPKEGPSILRIQQVVRGDSAAYFCASSLTGVTYEQYFGPGTRLTVT.